This T cell receptor (beta chain) stems from a study of blood T cell repertoires in COVID-19. Study as a whole: T cells, B-cell-depleted T cells, or PBMCs provided the cDNA or gDNA that served as material.

The junction had 3 bases not matched to a gene; V was cut back by 0 bases and J by 2 bases. The CDR3 has 17 residues. Looked up from germline, CDR1 is SGHRS and CDR2 is YFSETQ. This clone has only one observation. Only in-frame clones appear in the TCRdb table, and some are missing; sequencing was by immunoSEQ multiplex PCR. There are approximately 120,000 clones in the sample; approximately 88% occur only once, and 6% to 8.5% lies in the top ten. The specimen was peripheral blood. The rearrangement uses TRBV5-1 and TRBJ2-3, with 13 bases aligning to TRBD2. This clonotype was sampled from a man aged 50 or older with acute or convalescent COVID-19. As DNA, the CDR3 is TGCGCCAGCAGCTTGGTCGGACTAGCGGGGGACACAGATACGCAGTATTTT. It is translated as CASSLVGLAGDTDTQYF.